A single T cell receptor (beta chain) is shown here with its context. Sequenced by immunoSEQ multiplex PCR; TCRdb stores in-frame clones only, minus some. Here the sample spans under 250,000 clones, roughly four fifths being singletons. This entry is derived from a study of blood T cell repertoires in COVID-19. Sequencing was done on a sample of PBMCs or T cells enriched from blood (not recorded which). This receptor was taken from a woman in her thirties or forties who had been exposed to COVID-19.

In DNA form, the CDR3 reads TGTGCCAGCAGCTTAGGGACTAGCGGTGTTCCCTACGAGCAGTACTTC. As protein: CASSLGTSGVPYEQYF. The rearrangement joins TRBV5-4 to TRBJ2-7; 11 nucleotides line up with TRBD2. Germline V gene data show CDR1 as SGHNT and CDR2 as YYREEE (reference sequence). The V gene end was trimmed by 2 bases and the J gene end by 2 bases; junction bases not matched to a gene: 6. The CDR3 runs to 16 residues.